A selection of T cell receptor beta chains follows, all from one sample in a study of blood T cell repertoires in COVID-19. Repertoires were generated with immunoSEQ multiplex PCR, while TCRdb's copy carries only in-frame clones and drops some. This sample yields around 440,000 clones, of which approximately 90% are seen a single time; around an eighth belongs to the top ten. The specimen was peripheral blood. The source of these receptors is a woman aged 50 to 60 with COVID-19, enrolled during active disease. Both conserved end residues are part of each CDR3. D genes are given only for firm matches. Clone size is not always given. Where it is, it says once, few, many or a class for expanded clones.

>13|-|-|TRBV12-3/TRBV12-4|TRBJ1-1
TGTGCCAGCAGTTCGGGATGGGATACTGAAGCTTTCTTT
CASSSGWDTEAFF
>16|-|TRBD1|TRBV15|TRBJ1-5
TGTGCCACCAGCAGGGACAGGGGCCTTAGCAATCAGCCCCAGCATTTT
CATSRDRGLSNQPQHF
>15|-|TRBD1|TRBV3-1/TRBV3-2|TRBJ1-6
TGTGCCAGCAGCCAAGAACAGGGGAGAAATTCACCCCTCCACTTT
CASSQEQGRNSPLHF
>14|once|-|TRBV18|TRBJ1-1
TGTGCCAGCTCACAAGGGGGTCCCGCGAGAGAAGCTTTCTTT
CASSQGGPAREAFF
>16|-|-|TRBV24-1|TRBJ2-6
TGTGCCACCAGTGATTCGCAGGACACTGGGGCCAACGTCCTGACTTTC
CATSDSQDTGANVLTF
>18|-|-|TRBV12-5|TRBJ1-2
TGTGCTAGTGGTTTGGTGGTGGTGCCCAGAGGCGTGACCGATGGCTACACCTTC
CASGLVVVPRGVTDGYTF
>16|once|TRBD1|TRBV5-6|TRBJ1-3
TGTGTCAGCAGCTTTGGAGTCGGGACAGGGGGAAACACCATATATTTT
CVSSFGVGTGGNTIYF
>13|-|-|TRBV5-4|TRBJ2-7
TGTGCCAGCAGCTTCGGACAGAGAACGGAGCAGTACTTC
CASSFGQRTEQYF
>16|-|TRBD1|TRBV6-1|TRBJ1-6
TGTGCCAGCAGTGACTTCCGGACAGGGTATAATTCACCCCTCCACTTT
CASSDFRTGYNSPLHF
>15|-|TRBD2|TRBV5-1|TRBJ2-5
TGCGCCAGCAGTAATCAGGGAGGGTGGAGTGGGACCCAGTACTTC
CASSNQGGWSGTQYF
>12|-|-|TRBV25-1|TRBJ1-1
TGTGCCAGCCGAAGAGGAAACACTGAAGCTTTCTTT
CASRRGNTEAFF
>13|-|-|TRBV30|TRBJ2-3
TGTGCCGGGGGGCAGCGGGGTGCAGATACGCAGTATTTT
CAGGQRGADTQYF
>13|-|TRBD1|TRBV6-5|TRBJ1-2
TGTGCCAGCATCTCTGACAGGGTTATTGGCTACACCTTC
CASISDRVIGYTF
>14|-|-|TRBV13|TRBJ1-5
TGTGCCAGCAGCGAGGGTGTGGGCAATCAGCCCCAGCATTTT
CASSEGVGNQPQHF
>13|-|TRBD1|TRBV19|TRBJ2-2
TGTGCCAGTAGGACAGGGTACACCGGGGAGCTGTTTTTT
CASRTGYTGELFF
>14|-|-|TRBV2|TRBJ1-2
TGTGCCAGCAGTGTTGGGTTCGGAGAAGATGGCTACACCTTC
CASSVGFGEDGYTF
>11|-|-|TRBV5-1|TRBJ2-7
TGCGCCAGCAGTAATTTCCACGAGCAGTACTTC
CASSNFHEQYF
>13|-|-|TRBV9|TRBJ2-5
TGTGCCAGCAGCGTAGGAGCGGGAGAGACCCAGTACTTC
CASSVGAGETQYF
>15|-|TRBD2|TRBV19|TRBJ2-7
TGTGCCAGTAGTGCACTAGCGGGGGGACCTTACGAGCAGTACTTC
CASSALAGGPYEQYF
>18|-|TRBD2|TRBV7-8|TRBJ2-5
TGTGCCAGCAGCTCCCCGGAGTCGCGGGGGGGCTTGCCGGGGACCCAGTACTTC
CASSSPESRGGLPGTQYF
>13|-|-|TRBV5-1|TRBJ1-5
TGCGCCAGCAGCTTACAGGGTGATCAGCCCCAGCATTTT
CASSLQGDQPQHF
>14|few|-|TRBV7-9|TRBJ2-3
TGTGCCAGCAGCTTTGTCGGGGAGGCAGATACGCAGTATTTT
CASSFVGEADTQYF
>18|-|TRBD2|TRBV19|TRBJ2-3
TGTGCCAGTAGTATTGAGGCTAGCGGGGGAGGATCCGCAGATACGCAGTATTTT
CASSIEASGGGSADTQYF
>14|-|-|TRBV5-4|TRBJ2-3
TGTGCCAGCAGCCACCGACAGCACACAGATACGCAGTATTTT
CASSHRQHTDTQYF
>14|-|-|TRBV10-3|TRBJ2-6
TGTGCCACCTGGGGACTCTCTGGGGCCAACGTCCTGACTTTC
CATWGLSGANVLTF
>15|-|-|TRBV15|TRBJ2-7
TGTGCCACCAGCGTTCGGCCACTAGGTGTCTACGAGCAGTACTTC
CATSVRPLGVYEQYF
>14|-|-|TRBV9|TRBJ1-1
TGTGCCAGCAGCTCGCACACAGGGAACACTGAAGCTTTCTTT
CASSSHTGNTEAFF
>13|-|-|TRBV7-2|TRBJ2-2
TGTGCCAGCAGCTTAGCAGGGGGCGGGGAGCTGTTTTTT
CASSLAGGGELFF
>15|-|-|TRBV27|TRBJ1-5
TGTGCCAGCAAGACAGGCCCTTATAGCAATCAGCCCCAGCATTTT
CASKTGPYSNQPQHF
>16|-|TRBD1|TRBV5-4|TRBJ1-4
TGTGCCAGCAGCTTGGATCGCGCAGGGGGTCCTGAAAAACTGTTTTTT
CASSLDRAGGPEKLFF
>14|-|-|TRBV27|TRBJ2-1
TGTGCCAGCAGTCCTATCGGGGGAACCAATGAGCAGTTCTTC
CASSPIGGTNEQFF
>12|-|-|TRBV5-5|TRBJ2-7
TGTGCCAGCAGCGCACAGTCCTACGAGCAGTACTTC
CASSAQSYEQYF
>15|-|TRBD1|TRBV2|TRBJ2-2
TGTGCCAGCGGTTCCACAACAGGGGGAGCCGGGGAGCTGTTTTTT
CASGSTTGGAGELFF
>17|-|TRBD2|TRBV11-2|TRBJ2-3
TGTGCCAGCAGCTTAAGCGGGGGGGCCCAACGCCCAGATACGCAGTATTTT
CASSLSGGAQRPDTQYF
>14|few|TRBD1|TRBV27|TRBJ1-5
TGTGCCAGCAGCCCGGGACAGCGCAATCAGCCCCAGCATTTT
CASSPGQRNQPQHF
>13|-|-|TRBV30|TRBJ2-7
TGTGCCTGGAGTGTCCTGGGACTCCAAGAGCAGTACTTC
CAWSVLGLQEQYF
>13|few|-|TRBV11-3|TRBJ1-1
TGTGCCAGCAGCAGAGACAGATACACTGAAGCTTTCTTT
CASSRDRYTEAFF
>15|-|-|TRBV2|TRBJ1-2
TGTGCCAGCAGAGTACCTGTAAGAGCTAACTATGGCTACACCTTC
CASRVPVRANYGYTF
>14|-|-|TRBV6-5|TRBJ2-3
TGTGCCAGCAGGCCACCAGGGGCATCAGATACGCAGTATTTT
CASRPPGASDTQYF
>13|-|-|TRBV11-3|TRBJ2-1
TGTGCCAGCAGCTTAGGCAGGGGCAATGAGCAGTTCTTC
CASSLGRGNEQFF
>15|-|-|TRBV11-2|TRBJ1-4
TGTGCCAGCAGCCGACGGGGGGGCAATGGTGAAAAACTGTTTTTT
CASSRRGGNGEKLFF
>19|-|-|TRBV19|TRBJ1-2
TGTGCCAGTAGTACTCGCGGGCGGGTAGCTAATTCCGGGGGCTATGGCTACACCTTC
CASSTRGRVANSGGYGYTF
>13|-|-|TRBV27|TRBJ1-2
TGTGCCAGCAGTCCCGGGACAATCGATGGCTACACCTTC
CASSPGTIDGYTF
>18|-|-|TRBV18|TRBJ1-4
TGTGCCAGCTCAACAGGTCAAGGCCTATTGGGGACTAATGAAAAACTGTTTTTT
CASSTGQGLLGTNEKLFF
>15|-|-|TRBV28|TRBJ2-3
TGTGCCAGCAGTTCAGGGTCCGCTGGCACAGATACGCAGTATTTT
CASSSGSAGTDTQYF
>16|-|-|TRBV3-1/TRBV3-2|TRBJ1-4
TGTGCCAGCAGCCCCTGGGCGGGGGCCGATGATGAAAAACTGTTTTTT
CASSPWAGADDEKLFF
>14|-|-|TRBV6-1|TRBJ1-2
TGTGCCAGCAGTGAAGCCGGGGGAGGGGATGGCTACACCTTC
CASSEAGGGDGYTF
>17|-|TRBD1|TRBV7-3|TRBJ2-7
TGTGCCAGCAGCTTTGAAACATGGACAGGGTGTACCAACGAGCAGTACTTC
CASSFETWTGCTNEQYF
>13|-|-|TRBV19|TRBJ2-7
TGTGCCAGTGGGAGTTCCATCTCCTACGAGCAGTACTTC
CASGSSISYEQYF
>16|-|TRBD1|TRBV2|TRBJ1-4
TGTGCCAGCAGTGATCCGGGACAGGGAAATGGTGAAAAACTGTTTTTT
CASSDPGQGNGEKLFF
>12|-|-|TRBV6-2/TRBV6-3|TRBJ1-5
TGTGCCAGCAGTCGAGGGAGTCAGCCCCAGCATTTT
CASSRGSQPQHF
>16|-|-|TRBV5-6|TRBJ1-1
TGTGCCAGCAGCTTGTGGGAGGGATTTATGAACACTGAAGCTTTCTTT
CASSLWEGFMNTEAFF
>14|-|TRBD1|TRBV6-5|TRBJ2-3
TGTGCCAGCAGTTTGGGACAGAGCACAGATACGCAGTATTTT
CASSLGQSTDTQYF
>12|once|-|TRBV7-2|TRBJ2-3
TGTGCCAGCAGCTTGACAAGAGATACGCAGTATTTT
CASSLTRDTQYF
>16|-|-|TRBV12-2|TRBJ2-6
TGTGCAAGTCGCTTACCTAGTTCTGGGGGGGCCAACGTCCTGACTTTC
CASRLPSSGGANVLTF
>15|-|TRBD1|TRBV18|TRBJ1-4
TGTGCCAGCTCAGGCTCCGGGACAGGGAATGAAAAACTGTTTTTT
CASSGSGTGNEKLFF
>17|-|TRBD1|TRBV19|TRBJ1-2
TGTGCCAGTAGCGCCGGGACAGGGTACTCGCTAGGCTATGGCTACACCTTC
CASSAGTGYSLGYGYTF